The 9 T cell receptor beta chains in this list originate from one sample, sequenced in a study of long-term antiretroviral therapy in people with HIV. Investigators performed immunoSEQ version v3.0 at survey level. Clones were sequenced by immunoSEQ multiplex PCR, and TCRdb holds only the in-frame ones, with some missing. The table has over 30,000 clones, around 97% seen once; the top ten hold about 2.9%. The sequences come from unsorted PBMCs, collected 6.9 years after starting antiretroviral therapy. The receptors come from a man aged 30-40 years with HIV.

As DNA, the CDR3 is TGCGCCAGCAGCCAAAGCCTGGGTAATTCACCCCTCCACTTT. This encodes CASSQSLGNSPLHF. The rearrangement joins TRBV4-3 to TRBJ1-6; no clear D gene. The germline CDR1 and CDR2 sequences are LGHNA and YSLEER. This CDR3 has 14 residues. With 2 bases removed from V and 6 bases from J, the gap between germline ends came to 8 bases.

The chain links TRBV5-4 to TRBJ2-1; TRBD1 matches at 9 bases. From germline, CDR1 is SGHNT and CDR2 YYREEE (reference sequence). V was clipped by 4 bases and J by 6 bases; unmatched bases: 5. The CDR3 length is 14 residues. CDR3 in DNA: TGTGCCAGCAGCCCCGAGGGACAGGGCAATGAGCAGTTCTTC. Its protein is CASSPEGQGNEQFF. Complete variable domain (other parts from reference TRBV5-4 and TRBJ2-1): ETGVTQSPTHLIKTRGQQVTLRCSSQSGHNTVSWYQQALGQGPQFIFQYYREEENGRGNFPPRFSGLQFPNYSSELNVNALELDDSALYLCASSPEGQGNEQFFGPGTRLTVL.

The rearrangement uses TRBV6-5 and TRBJ2-1; 8 bases map to TRBD1. The CDR3 totals 13 residues. The V gene's germline CDR1 is MNHEY and CDR2 SVGAGI. Trimming cost V 10 bases and J 0 bases; bases outside gene matches: 2. This chain's CDR3 is CATGQGSYNEQFF. The CDR3 DNA reads TGTGCCACAGGACAGGGCTCCTACAATGAGCAGTTCTTC.

V is TRBV7-9 and J is TRBJ2-7, with 9 bases matching TRBD1. The CDR3 length is 13 residues. The V and J ends lost 5 bases and 7 bases, in that order; junction bases with no gene match: 6. Per the germline V gene, CDR1 is SEHNR and CDR2 is FQNEAQ (reference sequence). The CDR3 DNA reads as TGTGCCAGCAGCCGGGACAGGGCTAGGGAGCAGTACTTC. Protein product: CASSRDRAREQYF.

The chain employs TRBV27 and TRBJ2-3; D might be TRBD1 or TRBD2, each matching 6 bases. The CDR3 covers 12 residues. Germline assignment: CDR1 MNHEY and CDR2 SMNVEV (reference sequence). The germline V and J ends were trimmed by 6 bases and 8 bases, with 12 bases remaining between them. This CDR3 is CASSLGGTTQYF. In DNA form, the CDR3 reads TGTGCCAGCAGCCTCGGGGGCACTACGCAGTATTTT.

The chain employs TRBV2 and TRBJ2-3; D uncertain. Germline V gene data show CDR1 as SNHLY and CDR2 as FYNNEI. Trimming shortened V by 3 bases and J by 5 bases, and 9 bases separated the two germline ends. This CDR3 is 13 amino acids long. The CDR3 coding sequence is TGTGCCAGCAGTGAGAACGGAAGAGATACGCAGTATTTT. As protein: CASSENGRDTQYF.

The chain links TRBV7-6 to TRBJ2-7, with TRBD2 identical over 7 bases. The CDR3 is 14 amino acids. Germline V CDR1 and CDR2: SGHVS, FNYEAQ. Trimming removed 1 base from V and 5 bases from J; junction bases left unmatched: 5. CDR3: CASSLVRGRDEQYF. As DNA, the CDR3 is TGTGCCAGCAGCTTAGTCCGGGGGAGGGACGAGCAGTACTTC.

A single count supports this clone. The chain combines TRBV6-6 with TRBJ2-7; 7 bases fit TRBD2. This CDR3 is built from 16 residues. V was pared by 5 bases and J by 6 bases, with 16 bases of the junction left unmatched. Germline V gene lookup returns CDR1 MNHNY and CDR2 SVGAGI (reference sequence). This chain's CDR3 is CASSPWEGNKRGEQYF. The CDR3 bases are TGTGCCAGCAGTCCGTGGGAGGGGAATAAGAGAGGCGAGCAGTACTTC.

The chain uses TRBV10-2 and TRBJ2-4; D unresolved. The CDR3 covers 16 residues. From germline, CDR1 is WSHSY and CDR2 SAAADI. With 2 bases removed from V and 4 bases from J, the gap between germline ends came to 15 bases. CDR3 DNA: TGCGCCAGCAGTGAGGGTGCGGAGCCACGTAAAAACATTCAGTACTTC. This gives the protein CASSEGAEPRKNIQYF.